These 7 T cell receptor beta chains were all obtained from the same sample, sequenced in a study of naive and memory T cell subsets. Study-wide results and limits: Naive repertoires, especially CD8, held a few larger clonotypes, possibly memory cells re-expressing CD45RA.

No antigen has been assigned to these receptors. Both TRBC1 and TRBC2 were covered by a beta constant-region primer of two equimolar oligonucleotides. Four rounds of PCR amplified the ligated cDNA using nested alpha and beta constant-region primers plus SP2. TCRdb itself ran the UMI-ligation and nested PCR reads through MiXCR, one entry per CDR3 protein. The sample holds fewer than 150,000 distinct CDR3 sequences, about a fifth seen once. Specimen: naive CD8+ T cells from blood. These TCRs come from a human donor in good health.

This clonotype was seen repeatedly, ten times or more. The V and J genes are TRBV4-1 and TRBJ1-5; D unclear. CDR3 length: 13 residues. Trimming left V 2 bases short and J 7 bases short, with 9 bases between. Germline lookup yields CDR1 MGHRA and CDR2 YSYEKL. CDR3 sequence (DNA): TGCGCCAGCAGCCAAACGCTGGGGCAGCCCCAGCATTTT. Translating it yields CASSQTLGQPQHF.

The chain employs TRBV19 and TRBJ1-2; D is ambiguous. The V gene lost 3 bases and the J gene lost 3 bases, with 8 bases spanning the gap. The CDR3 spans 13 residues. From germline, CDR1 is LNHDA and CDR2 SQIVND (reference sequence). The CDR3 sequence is CASSIGGDYGYTF. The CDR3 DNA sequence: TGTGCCAGTAGTATCGGTGGGGACTATGGCTACACCTTC.

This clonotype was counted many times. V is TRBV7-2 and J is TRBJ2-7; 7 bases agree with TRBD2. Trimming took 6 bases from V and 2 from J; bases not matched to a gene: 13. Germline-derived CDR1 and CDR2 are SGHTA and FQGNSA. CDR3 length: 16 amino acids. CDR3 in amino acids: CASRSAGEAKPYEQYF. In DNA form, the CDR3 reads TGTGCCAGCAGATCCGCGGGGGAGGCCAAACCCTACGAGCAGTACTTC.

CDR3 region: CASRQGAPFDGYTF. CDR3 bases: TGTGCCAGCAGGCAGGGGGCGCCGTTCGATGGCTACACCTTC. The chain recombines TRBV27 with TRBJ1-2; TRBD1 agrees at 8 bases. Germline trimming cut 6 bases from V and 6 bases from J; bases unmatched to any gene: 9. The CDR3 has 14 amino acids. The germline gives CDR1 MNHEY, CDR2 SMNVEV (reference sequence).

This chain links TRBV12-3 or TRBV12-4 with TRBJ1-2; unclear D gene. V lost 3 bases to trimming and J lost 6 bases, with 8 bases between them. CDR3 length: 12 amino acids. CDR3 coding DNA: TGTGCCAGCAGTTTTCTAGGCGATGGCTACACCTTC. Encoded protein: CASSFLGDGYTF.

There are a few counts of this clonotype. CDR3 protein: CSAQALARETYNEQFF. CDR3 nucleotide sequence: TGCAGTGCTCAAGCCCTAGCACGGGAAACCTACAATGAGCAGTTCTTC. This chain connects TRBV20-1 to TRBJ2-1, with D perhaps matching TRBD2 (5 bases). Trimming cost V 5 bases and J 2 bases, with 19 bases left between them. This CDR3 is built from 16 residues. The germline V gene has CDR1 DFQATT and CDR2 SNEGSKA (reference sequence).

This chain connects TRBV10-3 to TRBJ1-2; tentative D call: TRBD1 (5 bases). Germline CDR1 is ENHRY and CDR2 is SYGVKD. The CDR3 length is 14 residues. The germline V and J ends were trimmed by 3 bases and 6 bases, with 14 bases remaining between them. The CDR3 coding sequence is TGTGCCATCAGTGACAGGGAAAAGGGAAATGGCTACACCTTC. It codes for CAISDREKGNGYTF.